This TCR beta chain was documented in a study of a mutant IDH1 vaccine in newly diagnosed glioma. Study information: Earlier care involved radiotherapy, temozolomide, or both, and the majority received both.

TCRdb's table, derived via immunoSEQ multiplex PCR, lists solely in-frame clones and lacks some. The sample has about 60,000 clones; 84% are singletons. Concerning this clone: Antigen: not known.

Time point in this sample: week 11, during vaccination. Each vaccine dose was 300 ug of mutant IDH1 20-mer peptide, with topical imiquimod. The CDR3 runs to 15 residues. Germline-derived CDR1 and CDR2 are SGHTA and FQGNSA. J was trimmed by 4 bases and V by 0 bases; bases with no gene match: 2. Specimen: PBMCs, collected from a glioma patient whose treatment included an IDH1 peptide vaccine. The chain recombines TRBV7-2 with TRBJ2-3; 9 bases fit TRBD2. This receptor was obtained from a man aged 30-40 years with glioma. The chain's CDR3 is CASSLAGGRADTQYF. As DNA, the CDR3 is TGTGCCAGCAGCTTAGCCGGCGGGAGGGCAGATACGCAGTATTTT.